This T cell receptor beta chain is from a study of blood T cell repertoires in COVID-19. Study context: Collection of acute and convalescent COVID-19 samples took place in the United States, Italy and Spain.

Measured with immunoSEQ multiplex PCR; TCRdb has only the in-frame clones, and not every one. The table has 450,000 or so clones, 80% to 95% seen once; the top ten hold about 0.57%. This sequence was found in a man aged 18 to 29 who had recovered from COVID-19. Sequencing was performed on PBMCs or T cells enriched from blood (not recorded which).

CDR3 nucleotides: TGTGCCAGTATCTCAACCGAGGTAGGTTTGCGGGCTTTCTTT. This sequence encodes CASISTEVGLRAFF. This rearrangement joins TRBV19 to TRBJ1-1; D uncertain. Germline CDR1 LNHDA, CDR2 SQIVND (reference sequence). Trimming took off 7 bases at V and 11 bases at J, with 23 bases between the two ends. This CDR3 contains 14 residues.